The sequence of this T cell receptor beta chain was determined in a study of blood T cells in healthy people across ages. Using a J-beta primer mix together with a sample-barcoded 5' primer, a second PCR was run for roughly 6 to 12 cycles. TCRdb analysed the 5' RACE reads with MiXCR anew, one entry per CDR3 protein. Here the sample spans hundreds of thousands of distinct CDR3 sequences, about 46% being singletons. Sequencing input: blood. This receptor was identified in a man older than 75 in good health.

CDR3 protein: CASSLAHGQGFSGANVLTF. The CDR3 nucleotides are TGCGCCAGCAGCTTGGCCCACGGACAGGGGTTCTCTGGGGCCAACGTCCTGACTTTC. This chain joins TRBV5-1 and TRBJ2-6, with 9 bases matching TRBD1. CDR3 size: 19 residues. Trimming took 0 bases from V and 0 from J; bases not matched to a gene: 7. Germline V lookup: CDR1 SGHRS, CDR2 YFSETQ. The whole variable domain, filled in from reference TRBV5-1 and TRBJ2-6, reads KAGVTQTPRYLIKTRGQQVTLSCSPISGHRSVSWYQQTPGQGLQFLFEYFSETQRNKGNFPGRFSGRQFSNSRSEMNVSTLELGDSALYLCASSLAHGQGFSGANVLTFGAGSRLTVL.